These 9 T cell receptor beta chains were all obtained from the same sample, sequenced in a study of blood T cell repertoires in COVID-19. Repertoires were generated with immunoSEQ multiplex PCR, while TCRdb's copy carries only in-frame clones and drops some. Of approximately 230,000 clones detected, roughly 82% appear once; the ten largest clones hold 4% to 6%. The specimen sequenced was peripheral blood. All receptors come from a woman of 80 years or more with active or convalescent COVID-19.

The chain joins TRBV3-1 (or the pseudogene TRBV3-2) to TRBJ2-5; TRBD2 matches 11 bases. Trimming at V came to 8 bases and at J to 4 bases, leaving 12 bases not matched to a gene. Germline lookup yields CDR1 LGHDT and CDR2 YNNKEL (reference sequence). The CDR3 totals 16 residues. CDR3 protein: CASVTSGGTTGETQYF. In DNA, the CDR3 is TGTGCCAGCGTAACTAGCGGGGGAACTACCGGAGAGACCCAGTACTTC.

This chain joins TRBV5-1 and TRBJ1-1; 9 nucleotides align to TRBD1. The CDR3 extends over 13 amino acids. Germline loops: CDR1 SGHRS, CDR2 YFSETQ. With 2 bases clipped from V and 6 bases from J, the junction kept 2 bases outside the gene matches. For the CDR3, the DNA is TGCGCCAGCAGCTTACAGGGGGCGGCTGAAGCTTTCTTT. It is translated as CASSLQGAAEAFF.

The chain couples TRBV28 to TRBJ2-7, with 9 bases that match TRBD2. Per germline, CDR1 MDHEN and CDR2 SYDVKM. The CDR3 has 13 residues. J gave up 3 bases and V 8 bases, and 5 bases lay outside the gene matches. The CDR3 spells CASGILAGYEQYF. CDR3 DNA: TGTGCCAGCGGAATACTAGCGGGCTACGAGCAGTACTTC.

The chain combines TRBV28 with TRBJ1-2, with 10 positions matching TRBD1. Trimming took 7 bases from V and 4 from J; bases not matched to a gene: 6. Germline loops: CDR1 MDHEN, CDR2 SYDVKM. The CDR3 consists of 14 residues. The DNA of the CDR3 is TGTGCCAGCATCACGACAGGGGGCAGCTATGGCTACACCTTC. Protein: CASITTGGSYGYTF.

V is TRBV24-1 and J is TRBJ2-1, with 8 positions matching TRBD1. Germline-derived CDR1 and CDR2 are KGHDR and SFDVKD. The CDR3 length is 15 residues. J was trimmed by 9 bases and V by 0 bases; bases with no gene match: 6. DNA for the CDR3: TGTGCCACCAGTGATTTGACAGGGGGATTGGTTGAGCAGTTCTTC. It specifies CATSDLTGGLVEQFF.

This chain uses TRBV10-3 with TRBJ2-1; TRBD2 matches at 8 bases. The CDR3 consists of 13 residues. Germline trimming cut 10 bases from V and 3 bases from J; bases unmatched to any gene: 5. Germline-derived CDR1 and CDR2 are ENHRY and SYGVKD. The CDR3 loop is CATSRGGYNEQFF. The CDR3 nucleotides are TGTGCCACCTCCCGGGGGGGCTACAATGAGCAGTTCTTC.

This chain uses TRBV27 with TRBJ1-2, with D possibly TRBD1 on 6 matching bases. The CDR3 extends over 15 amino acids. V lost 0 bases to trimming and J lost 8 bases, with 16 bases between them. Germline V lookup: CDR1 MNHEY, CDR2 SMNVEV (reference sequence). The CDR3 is CASSLSMDSTIGYTF. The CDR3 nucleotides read TGTGCCAGCAGTTTATCCATGGACAGCACCATCGGCTACACCTTC.

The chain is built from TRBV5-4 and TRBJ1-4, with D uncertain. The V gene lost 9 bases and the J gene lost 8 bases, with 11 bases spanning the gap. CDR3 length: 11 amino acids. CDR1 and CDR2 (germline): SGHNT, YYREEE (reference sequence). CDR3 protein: CATETNEKLFF. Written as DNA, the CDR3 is TGTGCCACCGAAACAAACGAAAAACTGTTTTTT.

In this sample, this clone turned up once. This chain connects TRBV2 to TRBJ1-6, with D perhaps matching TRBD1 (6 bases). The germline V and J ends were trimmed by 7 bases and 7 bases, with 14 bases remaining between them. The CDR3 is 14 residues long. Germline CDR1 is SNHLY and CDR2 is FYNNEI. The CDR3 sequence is CASKSGGRNSPLHF. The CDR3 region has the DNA TGTGCCAGCAAGTCGGGGGGCCGGAATTCACCCCTCCACTTT. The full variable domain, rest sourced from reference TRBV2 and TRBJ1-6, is EPEVTQTPSHQVTQMGQEVILRCVPISNHLYFYWYRQILGQKVEFLVSFYNNEISEKSEIFDDQFSVERPDGSNFTLKIRSTKLEDSAMYFCASKSGGRNSPLHFGNGTRLTVT.